This T cell receptor beta chain stems from a study of CD8+ T cells in alopecia areata. About the research overall: A regimen of oral tofacitinib, 5 to 10 mg twice daily, was given to treated patients.

Study-wide results and limits: Relative to normal scalp, lesional scalp, especially alopecia totalis/universalis, showed higher clonality.

Sequencing templates came from extracted RNA that was reverse transcribed into cDNA. Sequenced by immunoSEQ multiplex PCR; TCRdb stores in-frame clones only, minus some. The sample includes more than 200,000 clones, around 67% of them seen just once. V was clipped by 1 base and J by 6 bases; unmatched bases: 9. The germline gives CDR1 GTSNPN, CDR2 SVGIG (reference sequence). The CDR3 totals 16 residues. Comments on this clone: The target antigen is unknown.

Alopecia areata patients had lesional scalp punch biopsies and peripheral blood taken from them. This TCR derives from a human donor with alopecia areata. The chain recombines TRBV30 with TRBJ2-1, with 10 bases lining up with TRBD2. Source: CD4+ T cells sorted from blood, taken at week 0. The CDR3 region has the DNA TGTGCCTGGAGTGCCACCGTAGCGGGGGGTCCCAATGAGCAGTTCTTC. Its protein product is CAWSATVAGGPNEQFF.